The 23 T cell receptor beta chains below all came from one sample that was sequenced in a study of metastatic and nonmetastatic thyroid tumors. No treatment had been given to any patient before thyroid surgery. TCRdb reprocessed the PCR reads using MiXCR. The sample yields about 4,900 clones, about a third seen once. The material sequenced was adjacent normal tissue. The receptors shown here come from a male donor with papillary thyroid cancer or a benign thyroid nodule (not recorded which). Some clones in this sample may be carry-over from other donors' samples.

This clone is classed as medium-sized. The V call is TRBV19, the J call TRBJ2-2; D might be TRBD1 or TRBD2, each matching 5 bases. This CDR3 has 18 residues. CDR1 and CDR2 (germline): LNHDA, SQIVND (reference sequence). Trimming stripped 4 bases from V and 7 bases from J, with 25 bases between. CDR3: CASSKLNPGRGQVGELFF. The CDR3 DNA reads TGTGCCAGTAGTAAATTAAACCCGGGACGAGGCCAGGTCGGGGAGCTGTTTTTT.

This clone was detected only a few times. The chain joins TRBV27 to TRBJ2-7; TRBD2 might be the D (6 bases). CDR3 length: 17 amino acids. Trimming stripped 6 bases from V and 2 bases from J, with 23 bases between. Germline CDR1 and CDR2: MNHEY and SMNVEV (reference sequence). For the CDR3, the DNA is TGTGCCAGCAGAATTCTCACTTGGAGGGACGGAGCCTACGAGCAGTACTTC. It codes for CASRILTWRDGAYEQYF.

The genes are TRBV2 and TRBJ2-7; no definite D call. Germline V gene sequence: CDR1 SNHLY, CDR2 FYNNEI. The CDR3 is 13 residues long. V dropped 2 bases and J dropped 3 bases, with 8 bases sitting between them. This CDR3 is CASSESAFYEQYF. DNA for the CDR3: TGTGCCAGCAGTGAATCGGCCTTCTACGAGCAGTACTTC.

This clone has only a few counts. The J gene is TRBJ1-1, the V gene TRBV5-1; D ambiguous. This CDR3 spans 12 amino acids. Germline assignment: CDR1 SGHRS and CDR2 YFSETQ. Trimming stripped 6 bases from V and 1 base from J, with 7 bases between. Here the CDR3 reads CASIGANTEAFF. DNA of the CDR3: TGCGCCAGCATCGGAGCGAACACTGAAGCTTTCTTT.

This clone was detected only a few times. It may be a read error: a sequence one base away is much more abundant. Within the sample, other DNA sequences also encode this same CDR3. The chain uses TRBV6-1 and TRBJ2-7; the match to TRBD2 covers 10 bases. CDR3 length: 13 amino acids. The germline V gene has CDR1 MNHNS and CDR2 SASEGT. DNA for the CDR3: TGCGCCAGCAAGGCTAGCGGGAGTGACGAGCAGTACTTC. It yields the protein CASKASGSDEQYF.

The chain joins TRBV27 to TRBJ2-7; 10 bases agree with TRBD2. V lost 4 bases and J lost 5; bases outside the gene matches: 2. Germline V gene sequence: CDR1 MNHEY, CDR2 SMNVEV (reference sequence). This CDR3 is built from 13 residues. This CDR3 is CASSCSGRNEQYF. DNA for the CDR3: TGTGCCAGCAGTTGTAGCGGGAGGAACGAGCAGTACTTC.

The chain uses TRBV20-1 and TRBJ1-2; 7 bases line up with TRBD1. The CDR3 runs 15 residues. V lost 0 bases, J lost 3 bases, and 7 bases stayed unmatched. Per the germline V gene, CDR1 is DFQATT and CDR2 is SNEGSKA (reference sequence). DNA for the CDR3: TGCAGTGCTAGAGATTTTACAGGGGCGGACTATGGCTACACCTTC. Its translation: CSARDFTGADYGYTF.

V is TRBV20-1 and J is TRBJ2-1; D remains unclear. The CDR3 covers 15 residues. Trimming took off 3 bases at V and 2 bases at J, with 14 bases between the two ends. CDR1 and CDR2 (germline): DFQATT, SNEGSKA (reference sequence). CDR3 DNA sequence: TGCAGTGCTAGTTCTGAGAGCCCCGCCTACAATGAGCAGTTCTTC. This translates into CSASSESPAYNEQFF.

By proportion, this clone is medium-sized. The chain links TRBV5-8 to TRBJ1-2; D gene unclear. The V and J ends lost 0 bases and 9 bases respectively, with 15 bases between them. The CDR3 runs 14 residues. The germline V gene encodes CDR1 SGHTS and CDR2 YDEGEE. CDR3 protein: CASSLETHEWSYTF. In DNA, the CDR3 is TGTGCCAGCAGCTTGGAGACACACGAGTGGAGCTACACCTTC. The full variable domain, with the rest looked up from reference TRBV5-8 and TRBJ1-2, is EAGVTQSPTHLIKTRGQQATLRCSPISGHTSVYWYQQALGLGLQFLLWYDEGEERNRGNFPPRFSGRQFPNYSSELNVNALELEDSALYLCASSLETHEWSYTFGSGTRLTVV.

This clone is medium-sized within its sample. The chain is built from TRBV10-1 and TRBJ2-5; 7 bases line up with TRBD2. The CDR3 totals 14 residues. J lost 0 bases, V lost 11 bases, and 9 bases had no gene match. CDR1 is WNHNN and CDR2 is SYGVQD in the germline V gene (reference sequence). CDR3 residues: CARGVGPDQETQYF. The CDR3 DNA reads as TGCGCCCGGGGGGTAGGGCCAGACCAAGAGACCCAGTACTTC.

This clone was seen only a few times. The chain uses TRBV6-2 or TRBV6-3 and TRBJ1-1; no reliable D call. The CDR3 is 13 amino acids. Trimming removed 8 bases from V and 0 bases from J, with 10 bases in between. Looked up from germline, CDR1 is MNHEY and CDR2 is SVGEGT. CDR3 amino acids: CASQDGLNTEAFF. The CDR3 coding sequence is TGTGCCAGCCAGGACGGACTGAACACTGAAGCTTTCTTT.

This sequence joins TRBV12-3 or TRBV12-4 and TRBJ1-3, with a tentative D call TRBD1 (5 bases). Trimming left V 6 bases short and J 6 bases short, with 15 bases between. This CDR3 is 14 amino acids long. CDR3 in amino acids: CASSPRRVENTIYF. The CDR3 DNA sequence: TGTGCCAGCAGCCCCCGCAGGGTGGAAAACACCATATATTTT.

This clone turned up a few times. The CDR3 reads CASSYHYRGTGGDTQYF. The CDR3 DNA reads as TGTGCCAGCAGTTATCACTACAGGGGCACTGGAGGAGATACGCAGTATTTT. This chain links TRBV28 with TRBJ2-3; 7 positions agree with TRBD1. Trimming removed 4 bases from V and 5 bases from J; junction bases left unmatched: 15. The CDR3 runs to 17 residues. Germline V gene lookup returns CDR1 MDHEN and CDR2 SYDVKM.

In its sample, this clone is large (0.1 to 1%). The junction and the germline gene differ at one end; a read error may be behind it. The rearrangement links TRBV19 to TRBJ2-7; TRBD2 aligns across 13 bases. The germline CDR1 and CDR2 sequences are LNHDA and SQIVND (reference sequence). This CDR3 is 13 amino acids long. The DNA of the CDR3 is TGTGCCAGTAGTACCGGGACTAGCGGGAATCTTAACTTC. This translates into CASSTGTSGNLNF.

The chain is built from TRBV20-1 and TRBJ2-1, with 15 bases aligning to TRBD2. The CDR3 runs to 16 residues. Germline CDR1 reads DFQATT; CDR2 reads SNEGSKA (reference sequence). Germline trimming cut 6 bases from V and 3 bases from J; bases unmatched to any gene: 6. The DNA of the CDR3 is TGCAGTGCCGTCCCGGGACTAGCGGGGGGCTACAATGAGCAGTTCTTC. It specifies CSAVPGLAGGYNEQFF.

The rearrangement uses TRBV11-2 and TRBJ1-5; D might be TRBD1 (5 bases). Germline V CDR1 and CDR2: SGHAT, FQNNGV. This CDR3 is built from 15 residues. V was clipped by 5 bases and J by 2 bases, with 13 bases between them. Written as DNA, the CDR3 is TGTGCCAGCAGCCCAGACTCGGGGGGCAATCAGCCCCAGCATTTT. Translation: CASSPDSGGNQPQHF.

Of note for this clone: The junction shows a germline mismatch at one end, possibly a read error. V and J are TRBV7-8 and TRBJ2-7; 9 bases agree with TRBD2. CDR3 length: 15 residues. CDR1 is SGHVS, CDR2 FQNEAQ, per germline. CDR3 in amino acids: CASSDVAGDVYEKYF. CDR3 in DNA: TGTGCCAGCAGCGACGTAGCGGGAGACGTCTACGAGAAGTACTTC.

V is TRBV11-1 and J is TRBJ2-3; 16 bases are shared with TRBD2. V lost 5 bases and J lost 2; bases outside the gene matches: 13. CDR1 SGHAT and CDR2 FQDESV come from the germline V gene (reference sequence). This CDR3 contains 20 residues. This chain's CDR3 is CASSQSPGLAGGHITDTQYF. CDR3 in DNA: TGTGCCAGCAGCCAGTCCCCGGGACTAGCGGGAGGGCATATCACAGATACGCAGTATTTT. The whole variable domain, filled in from reference TRBV11-1 and TRBJ2-3, reads EAEVAQSPRYKITEKSQAVAFWCDPISGHATLYWYRQILGQGPELLVQFQDESVVDDSQLPKDRFSAERLKGVDSTLKIQPAELGDSAMYLCASSQSPGLAGGHITDTQYFGPGTRLTVL.

This clone was counted a few times. This chain uses TRBV11-1 with TRBJ2-7, with D possibly called TRBD1 or TRBD2 (5 bases each). The CDR3 spans 14 residues. With 5 bases removed from V and 4 bases from J, the gap between germline ends came to 15 bases. Per the germline V gene, CDR1 is SGHAT and CDR2 is FQDESV (reference sequence). CDR3 coding DNA: TGTGCCAGCAGCATGGGGACGGTAGGGTACGAGCAGTACTTC. Translating gives CASSMGTVGYEQYF.

By sample share, this clone is medium-sized. The chain links TRBV5-4 to TRBJ2-7; 10 nucleotides line up with TRBD2. In germline, CDR1 is SGHNT, CDR2 YYREEE (reference sequence). Trimming removed 4 bases from V and 7 bases from J; junction bases left unmatched: 17. This CDR3 contains 17 residues. The CDR3: CASSRALEREGEWEQYF. The DNA for the CDR3 is TGTGCCAGCAGCAGAGCCCTAGAGCGGGAGGGCGAATGGGAGCAGTACTTC.

The chain links TRBV7-3 to TRBJ1-6, with 10 bases aligning to TRBD1. The CDR3 runs to 16 residues. Germline lookup yields CDR1 SGHTA and CDR2 FQGTGA. Unmatched junction bases numbered 8, after V lost 3 bases and J lost 9 bases. Here the CDR3 DNA reads TGTGCCAGCAGCTTCCTCAATGGACAGGGGGGTTCACCCCTCCACTTT. Amino acid sequence: CASSFLNGQGGSPLHF.

The J gene is TRBJ2-5, the V gene TRBV3-1, with 7 bases identical to TRBD1. The germline V gene has CDR1 LGHDT and CDR2 YNNKEL (reference sequence). V was clipped by 3 bases and J by 5 bases; unmatched bases: 6. This CDR3 has 14 residues. As DNA, the CDR3 is TGTGCCAGCAGCCAGCAGGGGGTGTCGGAGACCCAGTACTTC. Translating gives CASSQQGVSETQYF.

J is TRBJ2-7 and V is TRBV20-1; tentative D call: TRBD1 (6 bases). This CDR3 contains 16 residues. Germline assignment: CDR1 DFQATT and CDR2 SNEGSKA (reference sequence). V was cut by 3 bases and J by 0 bases, with 18 bases left in between. CDR3 nucleotides: TGCAGTGCTAGGGGTTCGACAGGTTCCCTCTCCTACGAGCAGTACTTC. This translates into CSARGSTGSLSYEQYF.